These 3 T cell receptor beta chains share one sample of origin, sequenced in a study of spatial heterogeneity in lung cancer. Using its own MiXCR run on the 5' RACE reads, TCRdb lists one record per CDR3 protein. This sample has about 610 distinct CDR3 sequences, with about 30% found just once. Time point denoted: sample taken at primary tumor resection. Extraction of whole RNA from tumor, nontumor lung or frozen PBMC preceded unsorted sequencing. The source material was PBMCs, sampled at surgery. The receptors shown here come from a male donor with early-stage non-small cell lung cancer.

In regard to this clonotype: This beta chain appears as a stray read in a library generated for alpha chains; its size is not informative. The CDR3 is CAISDPPPDTQYF. In DNA form, the CDR3 reads TGTGCCATCAGTGATCCCCCTCCAGATACGCAGTATTTT. This chain joins TRBV10-3 and TRBJ2-3; no definite D call. V dropped 3 bases and J dropped 4 bases, with 8 bases sitting between them. The CDR3 is 13 residues long. Per germline, CDR1 ENHRY and CDR2 SYGVKD.

Notes on this clonotype: This beta chain appears as a stray read in a library generated for alpha chains; its size is not informative. J is TRBJ2-1 and V is TRBV30, with TRBD2 matching 7 bases. The CDR3 is 14 residues long. CDR1 is GTSNPN and CDR2 is SVGIG in the germline V gene (reference sequence). The V gene end was trimmed by 2 bases and the J gene end by 4 bases; junction bases not matched to a gene: 5. The CDR3 loop reads CAWSRSGAYNEQFF. The CDR3 coding sequence is TGTGCCTGGAGTAGGAGCGGGGCTTACAATGAGCAGTTCTTC. Full variable domain (remainder filled in from reference TRBV30 and TRBJ2-1): SQTIHQWPATLVQPVGSPLSLECTVEGTSNPNLYWYRQAAGRGLQLLFYSVGIGQISSEVPQNLSASRPQDRQFILSSKKLLLSDSGFYLCAWSRSGAYNEQFFGPGTRLTVL.

A remark on this clonotype: A library prepared for alpha chains yielded this beta chain as an off-target read; its size is of little meaning. The chain couples TRBV7-9 to TRBJ2-2; no clear D gene. Trimming took 7 bases from V and 5 from J, leaving 23 bases between them. Germline CDR1 SEHNR, CDR2 FQNEAQ (reference sequence). The CDR3 runs 17 residues. The CDR3 DNA reads TGTGCCAGCAACCCCGGTTGGTACCCACCACAAACCGGGGAGCTGTTTTTT. This sequence encodes CASNPGWYPPQTGELFF.